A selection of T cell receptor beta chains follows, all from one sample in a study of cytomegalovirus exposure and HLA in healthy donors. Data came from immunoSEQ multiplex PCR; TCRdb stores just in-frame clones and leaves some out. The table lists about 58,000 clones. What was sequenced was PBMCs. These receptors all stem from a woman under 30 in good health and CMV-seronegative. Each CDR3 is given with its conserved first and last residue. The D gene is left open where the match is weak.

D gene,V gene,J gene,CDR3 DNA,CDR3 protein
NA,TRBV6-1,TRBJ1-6,TGTGCCGGAAAACAGGAGACCGATTCACCCCTCCACTTT,CAGKQETDSPLHF
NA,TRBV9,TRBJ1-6,TGTGCCAGCAGCGTCGGACTGGCCGAAAATTCACCCCTCCACTTT,CASSVGLAENSPLHF
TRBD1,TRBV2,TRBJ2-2,TGTGCCAGCAGTACCCGACAGGGTTGGACCGGGGAGCTGTTTTTT,CASSTRQGWTGELFF
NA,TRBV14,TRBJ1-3,TGTGCCAGCAGCCAAGACAGGATCTTCTCTGGAAACACCATATATTTT,CASSQDRIFSGNTIYF
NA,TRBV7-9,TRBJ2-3,TGTGCCAGCAGCTTATCCCCTAGCACAGATACGCAGTATTTT,CASSLSPSTDTQYF
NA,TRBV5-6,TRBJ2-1,TGTGCCAGCAGCAGGGGGGGCGAGCAGTTCTTC,CASSRGGEQFF
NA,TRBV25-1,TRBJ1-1,TGTGCCAGCAGTGGGCCGGGAGTAGGAGTGAGTGAAGCTTTCTTT,CASSGPGVGVSEAFF
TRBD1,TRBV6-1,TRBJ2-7,TGTGCCAGCCGAGGGACAGGTGACTCCTACGAGCAGTACTTC,CASRGTGDSYEQYF
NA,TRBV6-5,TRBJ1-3,TGTGCCAGCTCGGCGGGAGGGACTGGAAACACCATATATTTT,CASSAGGTGNTIYF
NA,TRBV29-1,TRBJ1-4,TGCAGCGTTGGAAAGGGGGGGGAAAAACTGTTTTTT,CSVGKGGEKLFF
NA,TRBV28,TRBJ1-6,TGTGCCAGCAGTTTGGTACAGCGGGACTCACCCCTCCACTTT,CASSLVQRDSPLHF
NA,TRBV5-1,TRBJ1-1,TGCGCCAGCAGCTTAGGAGGGCAGGGCACTGAAGCTTTCTTT,CASSLGGQGTEAFF
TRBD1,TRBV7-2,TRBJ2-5,TGTGCCAGCAGCTTAGCCCCAGGGGGCGAGGAGACCCAGTACTTC,CASSLAPGGEETQYF
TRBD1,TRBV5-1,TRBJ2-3,TGCGCCAGCGGGACAGGGGGTACAGATACGCAGTATTTT,CASGTGGTDTQYF
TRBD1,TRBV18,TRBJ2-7,TGTGCCAGCTCACCAGAGACAGGGGTTACCTACGAGCAGTACTTC,CASSPETGVTYEQYF
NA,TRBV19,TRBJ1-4,TGTGCCAGTAGTGAGGGCCCAGGAGTGATTGGAAAACTGTTTTTT,CASSEGPGVIGKLFF
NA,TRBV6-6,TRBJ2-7,TGTGCCAGCAGTTCTGAGTACGGGTACGAGCAGTACTTC,CASSSEYGYEQYF
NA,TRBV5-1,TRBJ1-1,TGCGCCAGCAGCTTGTTAGACAGGAACACTGAAGCTTTCTTT,CASSLLDRNTEAFF
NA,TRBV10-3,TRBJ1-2,TGTGCCATCGGAGCTGGTGGGGGGGGCTATGGCTACACCTTC,CAIGAGGGGYGYTF